The clone carrying this T cell receptor beta chain was seen only a few times. The CDR3 consists of 15 residues. The ends were cut back, 2 bases at V and 0 bases at J, with 11 bases in the middle. Germline V gene data show CDR1 as LGHNA and CDR2 as YSLEER. These data come from a study of CD8 T cells in Susac syndrome. The study sequenced TCR beta in blood CD8+ and CD4+ T cells. Random hexamers served to reverse transcribe roughly 0.45 to 1 ug RNA. Multiplex PCR with immunoSEQ amplified the TCR beta CDR3 across 54 Vbeta and 13 Jbeta. Each CDR3 protein gets one entry after TCRdb re-called the immunoSEQ multiplex PCR reads with MiXCR. In the table there are fewer than 150,000 distinct CDR3 sequences, about 90% of which are singletons.

The rearrangement links TRBV4-3 to TRBJ2-7; D is undetermined. This clonotype was sampled from a human donor with multiple sclerosis. The sequenced material came from CD8+ T cells from PBMCs. In nucleotides, the CDR3 is TGCGCCAGCAGCCAATATACCGAGAACTCCTACGAGCAGTACTTC. Translating gives CASSQYTENSYEQYF.